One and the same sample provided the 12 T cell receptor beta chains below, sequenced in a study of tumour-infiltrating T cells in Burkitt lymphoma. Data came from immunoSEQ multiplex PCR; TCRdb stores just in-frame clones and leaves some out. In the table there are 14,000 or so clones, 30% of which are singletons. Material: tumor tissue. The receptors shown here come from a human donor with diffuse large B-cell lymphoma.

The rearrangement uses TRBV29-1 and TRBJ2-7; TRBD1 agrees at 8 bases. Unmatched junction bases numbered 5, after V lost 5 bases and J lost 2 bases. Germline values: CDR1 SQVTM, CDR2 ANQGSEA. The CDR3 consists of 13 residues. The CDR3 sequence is CSVPGQETYEQYF. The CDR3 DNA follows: TGCAGCGTTCCGGGACAGGAAACCTACGAGCAGTACTTC.

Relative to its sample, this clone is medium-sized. The DNA of the CDR3 is TGTGCCAGCAGTCCAGACAGGCTGAACACTGAAGCTTTCTTT. This codes for CASSPDRLNTEAFF. The rearrangement links TRBV6-5 to TRBJ1-1; maybe TRBD1 (6 bases). The ends were cut back, 5 bases at V and 0 bases at J, with 10 bases in the middle. The CDR3 covers 14 residues. The germline CDR1 and CDR2 sequences are MNHEY and SVGAGI.

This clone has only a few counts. The CDR3 protein is CAWSGLVMNEQFF. The CDR3 nucleotides are TGTGCCTGGAGTGGATTAGTAATGAATGAGCAGTTCTTC. The chain has TRBV30 and TRBJ2-1; D is ambiguous. V dropped 1 base and J dropped 7 bases, with 11 bases sitting between them. Germline V gene lookup returns CDR1 GTSNPN and CDR2 SVGIG (reference sequence). The CDR3 runs to 13 residues.

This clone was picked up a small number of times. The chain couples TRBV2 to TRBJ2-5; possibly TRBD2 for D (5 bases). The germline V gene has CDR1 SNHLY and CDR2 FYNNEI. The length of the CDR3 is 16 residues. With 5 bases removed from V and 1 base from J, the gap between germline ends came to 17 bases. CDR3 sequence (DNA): TGTGCCAGCAGTCCGGGGAGCAGACCCACCCAAGAGACCCAGTACTTC. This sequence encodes CASSPGSRPTQETQYF. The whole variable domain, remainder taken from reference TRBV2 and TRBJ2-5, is EPEVTQTPSHQVTQMGQEVILRCVPISNHLYFYWYRQILGQKVEFLVSFYNNEISEKSEIFDDQFSVERPDGSNFTLKIRSTKLEDSAMYFCASSPGSRPTQETQYFGPGTRLLVL.

The CDR3, as DNA: TGCGCCAGCAGCTTGGGAGGGGAAACGACTGAAGCTTTCTTT. This gives the protein CASSLGGETTEAFF. The J gene is TRBJ1-1, the V gene TRBV5-1; D possibly corresponds to TRBD1 (5 bases). The V end was cut by 0 bases, the J end by 5 bases, with 11 bases between. Looked up from germline, CDR1 is SGHRS and CDR2 is YFSETQ. This CDR3 is 14 amino acids long.

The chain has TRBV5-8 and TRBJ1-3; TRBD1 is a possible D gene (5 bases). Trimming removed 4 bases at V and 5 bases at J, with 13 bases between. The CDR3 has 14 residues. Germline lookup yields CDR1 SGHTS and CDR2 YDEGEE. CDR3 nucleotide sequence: TGTGCCAGCAGCATCGGGACGGGGAGAAACACCATATATTTT. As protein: CASSIGTGRNTIYF.

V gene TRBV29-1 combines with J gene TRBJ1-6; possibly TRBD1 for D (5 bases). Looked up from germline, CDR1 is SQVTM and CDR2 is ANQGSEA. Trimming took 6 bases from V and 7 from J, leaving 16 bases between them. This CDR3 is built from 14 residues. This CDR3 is CSVQLGTGNSPLHF. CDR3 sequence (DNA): TGCAGCGTCCAACTCGGGACGGGAAATTCACCCCTCCACTTT.

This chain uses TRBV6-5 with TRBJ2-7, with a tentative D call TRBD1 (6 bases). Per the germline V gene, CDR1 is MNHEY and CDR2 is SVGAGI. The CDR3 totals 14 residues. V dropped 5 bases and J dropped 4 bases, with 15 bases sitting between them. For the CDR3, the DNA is TGTGCCAGCAGTCCCGGGACACGGCTTTACGAGCAGTACTTC. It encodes CASSPGTRLYEQYF.

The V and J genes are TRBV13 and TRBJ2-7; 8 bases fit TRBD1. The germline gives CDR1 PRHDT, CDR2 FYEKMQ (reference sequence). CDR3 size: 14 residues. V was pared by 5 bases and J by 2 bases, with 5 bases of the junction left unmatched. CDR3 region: CASSATGEAYEQYF. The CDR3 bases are TGTGCCAGCAGCGCGACAGGGGAGGCCTACGAGCAGTACTTC. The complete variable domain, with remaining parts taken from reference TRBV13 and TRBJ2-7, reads AAGVIQSPRHLIKEKRETATLKCYPIPRHDTVYWYQQGPGQDPQFLISFYEKMQSDKGSIPDRFSAQQFSDYHSELNMSSLELGDSALYFCASSATGEAYEQYFGPGTRLTVT.

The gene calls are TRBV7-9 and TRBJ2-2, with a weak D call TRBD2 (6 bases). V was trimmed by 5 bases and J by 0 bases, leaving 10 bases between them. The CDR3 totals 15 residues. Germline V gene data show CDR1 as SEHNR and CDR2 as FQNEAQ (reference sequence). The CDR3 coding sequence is TGTGCCAGCAGCCCAGGACTACCGAACACCGGGGAGCTGTTTTTT. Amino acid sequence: CASSPGLPNTGELFF.

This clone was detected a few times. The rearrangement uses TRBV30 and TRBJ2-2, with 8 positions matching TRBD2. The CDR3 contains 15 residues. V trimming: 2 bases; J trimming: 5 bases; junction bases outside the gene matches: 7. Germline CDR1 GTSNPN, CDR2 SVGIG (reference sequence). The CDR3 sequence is CAWSRGGRVTGELFF. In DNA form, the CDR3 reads TGTGCCTGGAGTCGCGGGGGGCGAGTGACCGGGGAGCTGTTTTTT.

The CDR3 sequence: CASSWGPSSGYNEQFF. The CDR3 bases are TGCGCCAGCAGCTGGGGCCCCTCTAGCGGATACAATGAGCAGTTCTTC. This rearrangement joins TRBV5-1 to TRBJ2-1; 7 bases are shared with TRBD2. The trim removed 3 bases at V and 4 bases at J, leaving 10 bases unmatched. This CDR3 has 16 residues. Germline V lookup: CDR1 SGHRS, CDR2 YFSETQ.